This TCR beta chain was found in a study of blood T cells in healthy people across ages. Study details: About one barcoded beta molecule per two T cells came from capture by template switching.

Study-wide findings and caveats: Higher naive T cell percentage went strongly together with higher TCR beta diversity.

Germline CDR1 reads SGHTA; CDR2 reads FQGNSA. The CDR3 sequence is 15 residues long. For the second PCR, which ran for roughly 6 to 12 cycles, a sample-barcoded 5' primer and a J-beta primer mix were used. A minimum of 2.5 million CDR3-containing paired-end reads was obtained for each sample. MiXCR, applied by TCRdb to the 5' RACE reads, yields one record per CDR3 protein. The table lists some 880,000 distinct CDR3 sequences, 30% to 45% of them singletons. On this clonotype itself: No antigen is known for it.

This TCR came from a man younger than 35 in good health. The chain carries TRBV7-2 and TRBJ2-5; D is unresolved. The DNA end lines up better with TRBJ2-7; the J call may be wrong. Sequenced input: blood. CDR3 nucleotides: TGTGCCAGCAGCTTGGGGTCGAGGCGGAACCACGAGCAGTACTTC. Amino acid sequence: CASSLGSRRNHEQYF.